This T cell receptor (beta chain) was identified in a study of Graves' ophthalmopathy and Graves' hyperthyroidism (dated by TCRdb to about 2018). Regarding the research as a whole: Peripheral blood samples were taken at the time of initial diagnosis, before any treatment was given. In more than five hyperthyroidism patients, the T-cell repertoires found in thyroid tissue were compared with those found in blood. TCR beta repertoire signatures were used to distinguish Graves' ophthalmopathy from Graves' hyperthyroidism and to predict progression to ophthalmopathy. In total, 135 blood samples were TCR-sequenced: 40 to 45 ophthalmopathy, around 75 hyperthyroidism and some 17 hyperthyroidism-to-ophthalmopathy patients. For independent validation, a separate cohort was made up of roughly 19 hyperthyroidism patients plus 17 patients who later progressed from hyperthyroidism to ophthalmopathy. A discovery set of about 99 patients (about 45 ophthalmopathy, about 55 stable hyperthyroidism) was enrolled to explore V-J signatures distinguishing ophthalmopathy from hyperthyroidism. Following sampling, methimazole starting at 30 mg daily was administered to hyperthyroidism patients, and high-dose intravenous methylprednisolone was administered to ophthalmopathy patients.

Relative to germline, V is missing 11 bases and J is missing 4 bases, with 6 bases of the junction outside any gene match. The CDR3, from cysteine to phenylalanine, totals 13 residues. Only CDR3 DNA is held: 39 bases, read in frame from base 1. The germline V gene provides CDR1 SGHNT and CDR2 YENEEA. A word on this clonotype: Which antigen it targets is not known. It has no much larger one-base neighbor in the sample; base qualities were not kept.

The ophthalmopathy patients had moderately to severely active disease, with a Clinical Activity Score of 3 or higher, a NOSPECS grade of 4 or higher, and a disease duration of less than 3 months. Anyone with other autoimmune diseases, uncontrolled infections, pregnancy or lactation was excluded from the study. Diagnosis was based on clinical symptoms, serum thyroxine, TRAb, thyroid ultrasound and orbital computed tomography. PBMCs were isolated from about 10 ml of fresh peripheral blood by Ficoll-Paque density gradient centrifugation. Total RNA was extracted using Trizol reagent, and RNA quality was checked on an Agilent 2100 Bioanalyzer. The full study reports these points: In validation, the model predicted ophthalmopathy progression with roughly 68% sensitivity and approximately 75% specificity; approximately 12 predicted patients were CT-confirmed with GO in a median of around 6 months. Ophthalmopathy was separated from stable hyperthyroidism by the 13-signature model with roughly 87% sensitivity and 81% to 84% specificity in cross-validation and with 80%/75% in the test set. Sample size was not statistically predetermined, and group allocation was not concealed from the investigators. Most expanded thyroid clonotypes with frequency above 0.001 were also detected in blood, suggesting blood repertoires may reflect the thyroid immune response.

TCR beta CDR3 regions were amplified from RNA transcripts for repertoire sequencing. The first round was an RT-PCR using HTBI primers with the Qiagen OneStep RT-PCR kit, and this first round was followed by a second-round multiplex PCR, then size selection and purification. The libraries underwent paired-end sequencing with 100 bp reads on an Illumina HiSeq2000. Concerning the study's data processing: SOAPnuke was used for read processing, and reads with adapters, uncalled bases, a mean Phred below 15, or no exact constant-primer or identifier match were discarded. COPE v1.2.5 was used to merge high-quality paired reads. Clonotypes were defined as unique nucleotide sequences and were aligned to IMGT TRB V, D and J references using MiTCR v1.1. Only V-J combinations with frequency above 0.0001 were analysed, covering over 98% of repertoires. A TCR clonal expansion and chaos score per V-J combination was defined as the ratio of F50 clonal expansion to chaos observed in the TCRdist matrix. Welch's t-statistics and random forest were used to narrow the features down to about twelve V-J combinations, which were then fed into a naive Bayes classifier. The similarity between thyroid and blood repertoires was quantified using the Morisita-Horn index. Clones were called with MiXCR by TCRdb after fastp trimmed the public reads at Q25, and only in-frame beta chains were retained. When rows share a CDR3 protein, they turn into one entry using the most common DNA and genes. These V and J calls rely on TCRdb rather than the paper's analysis. The sample contains 650,000 to 900,000 distinct CDR3 sequences, 35% to 50% of them found a single time. The top ten clones comprise about 40% of the sample.

The sequenced sample was peripheral blood. This sequence originates from an adult man with Graves' ophthalmopathy. The chain is made from TRBV11-3 and TRBJ2-2; TRBD1 matches 8 bases in the middle. The CDR3 region has the sequence CACGQGPTGELFF. The nucleotides read TGTGCCTGCGGACAGGGACCCACCGGGGAGCTGTTTTTT.